The 5 T cell receptor beta chains below come from one sample, sequenced in a study of T cell responses to AZD1222 COVID-19 vaccine. Data came from immunoSEQ multiplex PCR; TCRdb stores just in-frame clones and leaves some out. The table shows about 87,000 clones, with 90% occurring only once. This specimen consisted of peripheral blood, obtained on day 0 of AZD1222 vaccination. These receptors originate from an adult in good health.

This clone was found once. This chain joins TRBV18 and TRBJ1-4, with D possibly being TRBD1 (5 bases). Trimming pared 5 bases from V and 7 bases from J, leaving 14 bases between. The CDR3 is 14 residues long. Germline V CDR1 and CDR2: KGHSH, LQKENI. CDR3 sequence (DNA): TGTGCCAGCTCAGGGGGACTAGGGGCTGAAAAACTGTTTTTT. It yields the protein CASSGGLGAEKLFF.

V usage is TRBV30 and J usage is TRBJ1-5; D perhaps matches TRBD1 (5 bases). CDR1 GTSNPN and CDR2 SVGIG come from the germline V gene (reference sequence). The V end was cut by 2 bases, the J end by 7 bases, with 12 bases between. This CDR3 contains 13 residues. In nucleotides, the CDR3 is TGTGCCTGGAGTTTCTCCTCAGGGCAGCCCCAGCATTTT. Residues: CAWSFSSGQPQHF.

The V call is TRBV11-2, the J call TRBJ1-2; a possible D gene is TRBD1 (5 bases). Germline CDR1 and CDR2: SGHAT and FQNNGV. The CDR3 runs 14 residues. V was cut by 1 base and J by 6 bases, with 12 bases left in between. In DNA, the CDR3 is TGTGCCAGCAGCTTAGGGCCCAGGGTGGATGGCTACACCTTC. Translated: CASSLGPRVDGYTF.

A few counts support this clone. The CDR3, as DNA: TGCGCCAGCAGCTTGGGCGGTCTGTTGGGGGCGGAGACCCAGTACTTC. This gives the protein CASSLGGLLGAETQYF. The chain has TRBV5-1 and TRBJ2-5; perhaps TRBD1 as D (6 bases). The germline CDR1 and CDR2 sequences are SGHRS and YFSETQ. The V end was cut by 0 bases, the J end by 5 bases, with 17 bases between. The CDR3 sequence is 16 residues long.

This rearrangement joins TRBV4-3 to TRBJ2-1, with TRBD2 matching 11 bases. The CDR3 runs 17 residues. V was clipped by 0 bases and J by 5 bases; unmatched bases: 6. The germline gives CDR1 LGHNA, CDR2 YSLEER. CDR3: CASSQDLVAGGNNEQFF. The CDR3 DNA reads TGCGCCAGCAGCCAAGATCTGGTAGCGGGGGGGAACAATGAGCAGTTCTTC.